A selection of T cell receptor beta chains follows, all from one sample in a study of blood T cell repertoires in COVID-19. Method: immunoSEQ multiplex PCR; TCRdb's copy keeps in-frame clones and lacks some. The data show hundreds of thousands of clones, 85% to 90% seen once. The sequencing sample was made of PBMCs or T cells enriched from blood (not recorded which). These receptors originate from a woman in her forties or fifties in a cohort exposed to, infected with or recovered from COVID-19 (not recorded which). Both conserved end residues are part of each CDR3. Each record gives: J gene, V gene, CDR3 protein.

J: TRBJ2-2
V: TRBV2
CDR3: CASSGQANTGELFF

J: TRBJ2-1
V: TRBV15
CDR3: CATSMGTGAYNEQFF

J: TRBJ1-1
V: TRBV4-2
CDR3: CASSHDRGNTEAFF

J: TRBJ1-4
V: TRBV4-3
CDR3: CASSQGPGHFSTNEKLFF

J: TRBJ2-1
V: TRBV6-5
CDR3: CASRLGVEQFF

J: TRBJ2-3
V: TRBV6-5
CDR3: CASNPRGTDTQYF

J: TRBJ1-1
V: TRBV5-1
CDR3: CASSFRTGPNTEAFF

J: TRBJ1-5
V: TRBV28
CDR3: CASSFVQGRLQPQHF

J: TRBJ2-2
V: TRBV7-8
CDR3: CASSRRGGANTGELFF

J: TRBJ2-1
V: TRBV6-4
CDR3: CASSEDRVSDEQFF

J: TRBJ2-3
V: TRBV5-8
CDR3: CASGKQDPDTQYF

J: TRBJ1-3
V: TRBV5-8
CDR3: CASAVPGTGSRNTIYF

J: TRBJ2-3
V: TRBV7-9
CDR3: CASSARGAQTQYF

J: TRBJ1-2
V: TRBV7-8
CDR3: CASSPGTGRGSGYTF

J: TRBJ1-1
V: TRBV7-9
CDR3: CASSFTSFRDSNTEAFF

J: TRBJ1-1
V: TRBV7-9
CDR3: CASSLGGPGTEAFF

J: TRBJ2-7
V: TRBV2
CDR3: CASSPVEVQRYF

J: TRBJ2-1
V: TRBV9
CDR3: CASSPQLAGGYNEQFF

J: TRBJ1-2
V: TRBV11-2
CDR3: CASSLEAYGYTF

J: TRBJ2-5
V: TRBV6-1
CDR3: CASSDRGGWETQYF

J: TRBJ1-4
V: TRBV15
CDR3: CATSRFPGQGIEKLFF

J: TRBJ1-5
V: TRBV2
CDR3: CASKEDPGQPQHF

J: TRBJ1-2
V: TRBV27
CDR3: CASRSGTGEGYTF

J: TRBJ1-6
V: TRBV9
CDR3: CASSVGQGVSPLHF

J: TRBJ1-2
V: TRBV6-7
CDR3: CASSLPGGSDYGYTF

J: TRBJ1-2
V: TRBV28
CDR3: CASSLFQGGLLGYTF

J: TRBJ1-1
V: TRBV10-1
CDR3: CASSDRTGDRSTEAFF

J: TRBJ1-2
V: TRBV2
CDR3: CASSAGNRYGYTF

J: TRBJ2-7
V: TRBV14
CDR3: CASSPQRVTNSYEQYF

J: TRBJ1-5
V: TRBV12-5
CDR3: CASGSAGTGGFNQPQHF

J: TRBJ2-1
V: TRBV5-1
CDR3: CASQAQGANEQFF

J: TRBJ2-3
V: TRBV5-6
CDR3: CASSAGTSGGRVTDTQYF

J: TRBJ1-4
V: TRBV25-1
CDR3: CASSESVLPGSTNEKLFF

J: TRBJ2-3
V: TRBV7-6
CDR3: CASSPTGRGEPTDTQYF

J: TRBJ2-7
V: TRBV28
CDR3: CATRTGLGSYEQYF

J: TRBJ1-6
V: TRBV2
CDR3: CASSEGRGLDNSPLHF

J: TRBJ2-1
V: TRBV5-6
CDR3: CASRWTGGSYNEQFF

J: TRBJ2-3
V: TRBV19
CDR3: CASSPTGTTDTQYF

J: TRBJ1-1
V: TRBV18
CDR3: CASSTTSQMNTEAFF

J: TRBJ2-1
V: TRBV2
CDR3: CASSEEGTSWLNEQFF

J: TRBJ2-1
V: TRBV7-3
CDR3: CASSPMLSGGAEEQFF